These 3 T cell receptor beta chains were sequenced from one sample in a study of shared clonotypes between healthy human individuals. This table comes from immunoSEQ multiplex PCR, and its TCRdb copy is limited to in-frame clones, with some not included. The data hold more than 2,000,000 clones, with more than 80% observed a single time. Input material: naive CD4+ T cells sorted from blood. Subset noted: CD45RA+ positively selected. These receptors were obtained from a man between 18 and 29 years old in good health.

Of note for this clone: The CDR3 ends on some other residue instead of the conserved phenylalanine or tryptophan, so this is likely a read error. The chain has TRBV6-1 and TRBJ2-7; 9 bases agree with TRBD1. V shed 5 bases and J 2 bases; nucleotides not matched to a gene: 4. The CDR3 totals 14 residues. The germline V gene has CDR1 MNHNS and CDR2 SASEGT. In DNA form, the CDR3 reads TGTGCCAGCAGTACCGGGACAGGGACCTACGAGCAGTACCTC. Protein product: CASSTGTGTYEQYL.

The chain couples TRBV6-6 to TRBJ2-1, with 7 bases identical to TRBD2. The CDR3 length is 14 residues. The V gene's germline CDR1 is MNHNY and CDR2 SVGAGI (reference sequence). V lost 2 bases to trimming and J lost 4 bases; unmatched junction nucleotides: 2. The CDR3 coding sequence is TGTGCCAGCAGTTACCCGGGAGGTTACAATGAGCAGTTCTTC. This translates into CASSYPGGYNEQFF.

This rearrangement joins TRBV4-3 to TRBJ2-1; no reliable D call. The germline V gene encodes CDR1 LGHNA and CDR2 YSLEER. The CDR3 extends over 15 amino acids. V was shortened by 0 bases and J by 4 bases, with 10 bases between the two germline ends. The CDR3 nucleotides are TGCGCCAGCAGCCAAGATAGGACGGATTACAATGAGCAGTTCTTC. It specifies CASSQDRTDYNEQFF.